A selection of T cell receptor delta chains follows, all from one sample in a study of gamma-delta chains in newborns, infants, children. TCRdb re-processed the reads using CATT. Of around 12,000 delta-chain clones listed, about 3.5% are singletons. Material: blood. Receptor source: a child who was a newborn, infant or young child, either healthy, febrile or measles-vaccinated (not recorded which). CDR3s include the opening cysteine and the closing phenylalanine or tryptophan. D genes are given only for firm matches. Some rows have no size entry. The others give once, few or many, or a class for an expanded clone.

clone_size | j_call | v_call | d_call | cdr3_aa | cdr3_nt
few | TRDJ1 | TRDV1 | NA | CALGIPKAPGAAKLIF | TGTGCTCTTGGGATCCCGAAGGCCCCCGGAGCAGCCAAACTCATCTTT
NA | TRDJ1 | TRDV3 | TRDD3 | CAFSLDMGDTSDKLIF | TGTGCCTTTAGTTTAGACATGGGGGATACCTCCGATAAACTCATCTTT
medium-sized | TRDJ1 | TRDV2 | NA | CACDTVGGPTDKLIF | TGTGCCTGTGACACGGTAGGGGGCCCTACCGATAAACTCATCTTT
few | TRDJ1 | TRDV1 | NA | CALGERWSLARDPPPKYTDKLIF | TGTGCTCTTGGGGAACGTTGGTCTCTCGCGAGGGATCCACCTCCCAAGTACACCGATAAACTCATCTTT
NA | TRDJ1 | TRDV1 | TRDD3 | CALGHSSYWGLTKLIF | TGTGCTCTTGGCCACAGCTCGTACTGGGGGCTTACTAAACTCATCTTT
few | TRDJ1 | TRDV1 | TRDD3 | CALGEVPSDWGILYTDKLIF | TGTGCTCTTGGGGAAGTCCCTTCAGACTGGGGGATCCTGTACACCGATAAACTCATCTTT
NA | TRDJ1 | TRDV1 | TRDD3 | CALGEPRGWGIPLYTDKLIF | TGTGCTCTTGGGGAACCCCGGGGCTGGGGGATACCCCTTTACACCGATAAACTCATCTTC
few | TRDJ1 | TRDV1 | TRDD2 | CALGDQSAFLRAGLLGDKLIF | TGTGCTCTTGGGGACCAATCGGCCTTCCTACGTGCGGGTCTACTGGGGGATAAACTCATCTTT
few | TRDJ1 | TRDV1 | TRDD3 | CALGSLFPYWGIEPRLPTDKLIF | TGTGCTCTTGGGTCCCTATTCCCGTACTGGGGGATTGAGCCTAGGCTGCCTACCGATAAACTCATCTTT
medium-sized | TRDJ1 | TRDV1 | TRDD2 | CALGELSLPTYGFPKGLIF | TGTGCTCTTGGGGAACTATCCCTTCCTACGTATGGGTTCCCAAAGGGGCTCATCTTT
few | TRDJ1 | TRDV3 | TRDD3 | CAFTLSVWGIPDKLIF | TGTGCCTTCACCCTGTCTGTATGGGGGATACCCGATAAACTCATCTTT
NA | TRDJ1 | TRAV29/DV5 | TRDD3 | CAGKSHGRTGGYLATYTDKLIF | TGTGCTGGCAAGTCCCATGGTCGGACTGGGGGATACTTGGCGACGTACACCGATAAACTCATCTTT
medium-sized | TRDJ3 | TRDV2 | TRDD3 | CACDTVLGDSSWDTRQMFF | TGTGCCTGTGACACCGTACTGGGGGACAGCTCCTGGGACACCCGACAGATGTTTTTC
NA | TRDJ3 | TRDV2 | TRDD3 | CACDPVLGDTTWDTRQMFF | TGTGCCTGTGACCCCGTACTGGGGGATACAACCTGGGACACCCGACAGATGTTTTTC
few | TRDJ1 | TRDV1 | TRDD2 | CALGAPSYERGPLYYTDKLIF | TGTGCTCTTGGGGCTCCTTCCTACGAACGGGGCCCTCTCTATTACACCGATAAACTCATCTTT
few | TRDJ1 | TRDV1 | TRDD3 | CALGELWLGDTTCQGSDKLIF | TGTGCTCTTGGGGAACTATGGCTGGGGGATACAACCTGCCAGGGGTCCGATAAACTCATCTTT
few | TRDJ3 | TRDV2 | TRDD3 | CACDIVLGDTGSSWDTRQMFF | TGTGCCTGTGACATAGTACTGGGGGATACTGGCAGCTCCTGGGACACCCGACAGATGTTTTTC
NA | TRDJ3 | TRDV2 | NA | CACGTVGASSWDTRQTFF | TGTGCCTGTGGCACCGTGGGGGCCAGCTCCTGGGACACCCGACAGACGTTTTTC
NA | TRDJ1 | TRDV1 | NA | CALGAGLPTVLGRVGGQLIF | TGTGCTCTTGGGGCCGGCCTTCCCACGGTACTAGGCAGAGTGGGGGGTCAACTCATCTTT
NA | TRDJ2 | TRDV1 | TRDD3 | CALGERPGPPQYTGGYAGLMTAQLFF | TGTGCTCTTGGGGAACGACCAGGTCCTCCCCAATATACTGGGGGATACGCTGGCCTTATGACAGCACAACTCTTCTTT
NA | TRDJ1 | TRDV1 | NA | CALGGPRAAFF | TGTGCTCTTGGGGGACCACGAGCCGCCTTCTTT
NA | TRDJ1 | TRDV1 | NA | CALGEPNSGGGGNTDKLIF | TGTGCTCTTGGGGAACCTAACTCCGGAGGAGGTGGGAACACCGATAAACTCATCTTT
NA | TRDJ1 | TRDV2 | NA | CACDTGGLSPVGGNLKLIF | TGTGCCTGTGACACCGGAGGTTTGAGCCCTGTTGGGGGTAATTTAAAACTCATCTTT
few | TRDJ1 | TRDV1 | TRDD3 | CALRLQSWGTYTDKLIF | TGTGCTCTACGCCTTCAGTCCTGGGGGACGTACACCGATAAACTCATCTTT
NA | TRDJ3 | TRDV2 | NA | CACDTGGALAWDTRQMFF | TGTGCCTGTGACACAGGGGGAGCCCTCGCCTGGGACACCCGACAGATGTTTTTC
few | TRDJ1 | TRDV1 | NA | CALGDPSSTLPGDKLIF | TGTGCTCTTGGGGACCCATCGAGTACACTGCCTGGCGATAAACTCATCTTT
few | TRDJ1 | TRDV3 | TRDD3 | CAFYPLPPSSAGLGDTGRDKLIF | TGTGCCTTTTACCCTCTTCCCCCTTCCTCCGCGGGACTGGGGGATACGGGACGCGATAAGCTCATCTTT
NA | TRDJ3 | TRDV2 | TRDD3 | CACDNTGGYDSSWDTRQMFF | TGTGCCTGTGACAATACTGGGGGATACGATAGCTCCTGGGACACCCGACAGATGTTTTTC
NA | TRDJ3 | TRDV2 | TRDD3 | CACDTGGSSSWDTRQMFF | TGTGCCTGTGACACTGGGGGATCCAGCTCCTGGGACACCCGACAGATGTTTTTC
medium-sized | TRDJ1 | TRDV3 | NA | CAFTGPSTLNRTDKLIF | TGTGCCTTTACGGGACCTAGCACGCTAAATCGCACCGATAAACTCATCTTT
NA | TRDJ1 | TRDV1 | NA | CALGCPAFPKLGGVGDTDKLIF | TGTGCTCTTGGGTGTCCGGCCTTCCCCAAATTGGGTGGGGTCGGGGACACCGATAAACTCATCTTT
few | TRDJ1 | TRDV3 | NA | CAFYPTRGGLYTDKLIF | TGTGCCTTTTACCCGACACGTGGGGGTCTGTACACCGATAAACTCATCTTT
few | TRDJ1 | TRDV1 | NA | CALGELISRDLYTDKLIF | TGTGCTCTTGGGGAACTTATCTCCCGGGACCTTTACACCGATAAACTCATCTTT
NA | TRDJ1 | TRDV1 | TRDD3 | CALGKHPTGGYKHTDKLIF | TGTGCTCTTGGGAAACATCCTACTGGGGGATATAAACACACCGATAAACTCATCTTT
NA | TRDJ1 | TRDV2 | TRDD3 | CACDTVPLNLGTGGYADELIF | TGTGCCTGTGACACCGTGCCGTTGAACTTAGGTACTGGGGGATACGCGGATGAACTCATCTTT
few | TRDJ2 | TRDV2 | TRDD3 | CACDLLGIAEAQLFF | TGTGCCTGTGACCTACTGGGGATAGCGGAAGCACAACTCTTCTTT
few | TRDJ3 | TRDV2 | TRDD3 | CACDTVLGGDSWDTRQMFF | TGTGCCTGTGACACCGTACTGGGGGGCGACTCCTGGGACACCCGACAGATGTTTTTC
NA | TRDJ1 | TRDV1 | TRDD3 | CALGERGTSPSYWGIRADTDKLIF | TGTGCTCTTGGGGAAAGGGGAACCTCCCCCTCTTACTGGGGGATACGCGCGGACACCGATAAACTCATCTTT
few | TRDJ1 | TRDV1 | TRDD3 | CALGASSPYWGIGGPDKLIF | TGTGCTCTTGGGGCATCTTCCCCTTACTGGGGGATAGGTGGTCCCGATAAACTCATCTTT
NA | TRDJ1 | TRDV2 | TRDD3 | CACDRLGDKNGKLIF | TGTGCCTGTGACCGACTGGGGGATAAAAACGGTAAACTCATCTTT
medium-sized | TRDJ1 | TRDV1 | TRDD3 | CALGELTGGYLSKLIF | TGTGCTCTTGGGGAACTAACCGGGGGATACCTAAGTAAACTCATCTTT
NA | TRDJ1 | TRDV1 | TRDD3 | CALGEPPSSHWGGKLIF | TGTGCTCTTGGGGAACCTCCCTCGTCCCACTGGGGGGGTAAACTCATCTTT
medium-sized | TRDJ1 | TRDV2 | NA | CACDTLGNTDKLIF | TGTGCCTGTGACACTTTAGGGAACACCGATAAACTCATCTTT
NA | TRDJ1 | TRDV1 | TRDD3 | CALGELTMGDTGADKLIF | TGTGCTCTTGGGGAACTTACAATGGGGGATACGGGGGCCGATAAACTCATCTTT
NA | TRDJ3 | TRDV2 | NA | CACDAIGGISSWDTRQMFF | TGTGCCTGTGACGCCATTGGAGGGATTAGCTCCTGGGACACCCGACAGATGTTTTTC
few | TRDJ2 | TRDV1 | NA | CALGNRVLPTVWGIGKALTAQLFF | TGTGCTCTTGGGAACAGAGTCCTTCCTACCGTTTGGGGGATCGGGAAGGCTTTGACAGCACAACTCTTCTTT
medium-sized | TRDJ1 | TRDV1 | NA | CALGELRRQPLLIPWGSHSADKLIF | TGTGCTCTTGGGGAACTCAGGCGTCAGCCCCTCCTGATCCCCTGGGGATCCCATAGCGCCGATAAACTCATCTTT
NA | TRDJ1 | TRDV1 | NA | CALGNIYAAKLIF | TGTGCTCTTGGAAACATCTACGCGGCTAAACTCATCTTT
few | TRDJ1 | TRDV2 | NA | CACDTVWGEDRRTDKLIF | TGTGCCTGTGACACCGTGTGGGGAGAGGATAGGAGGACCGATAAACTCATCTTT
few | TRDJ1 | TRDV1 | NA | CALGEPFPEVYKLIF | TGTGCTCTTGGGGAACCCTTCCCGGAGGTTTATAAACTCATCTTT
few | TRDJ1 | TRDV2 | NA | CACDTVWDTDKLIF | TGTGCCTGTGACACCGTCTGGGACACCGATAAACTCATCTTT
NA | TRDJ1 | TRDV1 | NA | CALGPPFPLLLPRGDKLIF | TGTGCTCTTGGGCCTCCATTCCCTTTGCTACTTCCTCGCGGCGATAAACTCATATTT